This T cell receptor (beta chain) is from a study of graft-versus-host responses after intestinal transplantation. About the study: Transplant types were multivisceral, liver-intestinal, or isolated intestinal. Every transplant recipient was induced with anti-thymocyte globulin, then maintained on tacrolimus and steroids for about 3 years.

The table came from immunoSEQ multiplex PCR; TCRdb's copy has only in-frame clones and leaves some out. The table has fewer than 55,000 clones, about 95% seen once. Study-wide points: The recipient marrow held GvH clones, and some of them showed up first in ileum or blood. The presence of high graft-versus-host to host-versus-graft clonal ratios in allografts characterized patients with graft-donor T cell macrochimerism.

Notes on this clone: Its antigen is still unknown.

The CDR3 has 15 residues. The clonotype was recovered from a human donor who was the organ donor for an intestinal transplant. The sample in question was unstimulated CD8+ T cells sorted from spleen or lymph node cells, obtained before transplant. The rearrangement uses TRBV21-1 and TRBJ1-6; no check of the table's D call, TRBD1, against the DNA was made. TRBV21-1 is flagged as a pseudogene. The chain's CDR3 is CASSNRGQYNSPLHF. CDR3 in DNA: TGTGCCAGCAGCAATCGGGGACAGTATAATTCACCCCTCCACTTT.